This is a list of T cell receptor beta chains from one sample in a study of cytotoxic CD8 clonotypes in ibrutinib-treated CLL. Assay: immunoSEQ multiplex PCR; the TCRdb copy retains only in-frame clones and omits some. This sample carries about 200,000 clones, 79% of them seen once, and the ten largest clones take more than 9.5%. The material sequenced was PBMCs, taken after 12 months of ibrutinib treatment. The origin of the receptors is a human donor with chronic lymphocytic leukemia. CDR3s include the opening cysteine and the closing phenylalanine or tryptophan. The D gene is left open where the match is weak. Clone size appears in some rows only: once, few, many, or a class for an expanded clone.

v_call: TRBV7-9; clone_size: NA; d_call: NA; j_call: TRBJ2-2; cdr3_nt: TGTGCCAGCAGCTTTAGGGGTGCTGGCAGGGACAACACCGGGGAGCTGTTTTTT; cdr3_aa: CASSFRGAGRDNTGELFF
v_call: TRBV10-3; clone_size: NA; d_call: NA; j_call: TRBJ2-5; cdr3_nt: TGTGCCATCAGTGGTAACCGGGACCAAGAGACCCAGTACTTC; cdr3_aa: CAISGNRDQETQYF
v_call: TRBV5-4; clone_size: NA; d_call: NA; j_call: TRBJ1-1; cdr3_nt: TGTGCCAGCAGCTTTAGAGACAGGAGGGACACTGAAGCTTTCTTT; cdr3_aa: CASSFRDRRDTEAFF
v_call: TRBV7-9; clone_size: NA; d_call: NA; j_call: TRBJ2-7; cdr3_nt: TGTGCCAGCCAGGGGCGTTCTTACGAGCAGTACTTC; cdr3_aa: CASQGRSYEQYF
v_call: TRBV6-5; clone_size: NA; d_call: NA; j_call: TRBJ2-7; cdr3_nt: TGTGCCAGCAGTTACTGGCGGGGAATTGACTACGAGCAGTACTTC; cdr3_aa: CASSYWRGIDYEQYF
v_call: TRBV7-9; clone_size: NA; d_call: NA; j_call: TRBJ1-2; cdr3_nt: TGTGCCAGCAGCCCTCGGGGGGCGCGGGTCGGTAACTATGGCTACACCTTC; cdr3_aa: CASSPRGARVGNYGYTF
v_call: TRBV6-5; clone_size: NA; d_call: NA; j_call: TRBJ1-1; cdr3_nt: TGTGCCACTAGGGCCACCGGGGGGGGCACTGAAGCTTTCTTT; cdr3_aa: CATRATGGGTEAFF
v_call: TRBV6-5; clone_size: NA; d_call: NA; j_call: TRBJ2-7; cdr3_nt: TGTGCCAGCCGGCCAGGGACATCCTACGAGCAGTACTTC; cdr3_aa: CASRPGTSYEQYF
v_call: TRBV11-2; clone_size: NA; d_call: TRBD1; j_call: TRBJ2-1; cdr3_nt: TGTGCCAGCAGCTTAGAAGGCCATTCCAGGACAGGGAGTTACAATGAGCAGTTCTTC; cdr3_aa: CASSLEGHSRTGSYNEQFF
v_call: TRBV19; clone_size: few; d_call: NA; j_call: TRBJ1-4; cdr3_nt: TGTGCCAGTAGTGATCCGGGAGGGACAAGTAATGAAAAACTGTTTTTT; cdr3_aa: CASSDPGGTSNEKLFF